The 14 T cell receptor beta chains reported below all come from one sample, sequenced in a study of cytomegalovirus exposure and HLA in healthy donors. Vbeta (60) and Jbeta (13) primers were used in the PCR. Only in-frame clones appear in the TCRdb table, and some are missing; sequencing was by immunoSEQ multiplex PCR. The sample includes some 150,000 clones, about four fifths of them seen just once. The sequencing sample was made of PBMCs. The receptors were sampled from a man aged 25-45 years in good health and CMV-seronegative.

V gene TRBV7-7 combines with J gene TRBJ2-1, with 8 bases fitting TRBD1. There are 15 residues in the CDR3. Losses at the gene ends were 5 bases for V and 4 bases for J; bases not matched to a gene: 7. CDR1 SSHAT and CDR2 FNYEAQ come from the germline V gene (reference sequence). As DNA, the CDR3 is TGTGCCAGCAGCCTGCTGACAGGGGATTACAATGAGCAGTTCTTC. Amino acids: CASSLLTGDYNEQFF.

This clone was seen more than once but under ten times. The chain links TRBV5-4 to TRBJ2-3, with 9 positions matching TRBD2. The CDR3 contains 17 residues. The germline V gene has CDR1 SGHNT and CDR2 YYREEE (reference sequence). V lost 6 bases to trimming and J lost 4 bases; unmatched junction nucleotides: 15. The CDR3 coding sequence is TGTGCCAGCACCCCAGGGGTAGCGGGGGCCCGATCAGATACGCAGTATTTT. This codes for CASTPGVAGARSDTQYF.

J is TRBJ1-4 and V is TRBV28, with D tentatively TRBD1 (5 bases). CDR1 MDHEN and CDR2 SYDVKM come from the germline V gene. There are 14 residues in the CDR3. Trimming left V 1 base short and J 8 bases short, with 11 bases between. CDR3 protein: CASSLFGAGEKLFF. As DNA, the CDR3 is TGTGCCAGCAGTTTATTCGGGGCGGGGGAAAAACTGTTTTTT. Together with reference TRBV28 and TRBJ1-4, the CDR3 gives the full variable domain: DVKVTQSSRYLVKRTGEKVFLECVQDMDHENMFWYRQDPGLGLRLIYFSYDVKMKEKGDIPEGYSVSREKKERFSLILESASTNQTSMYLCASSLFGAGEKLFFGSGTQLSVL.

In its sample, this clone was seen once. Here the CDR3 reads CASKSPPPGEKLFF. In DNA form, the CDR3 reads TGTGCCAGCAAGAGCCCTCCGCCCGGTGAAAAACTGTTTTTT. The chain combines TRBV6-5 with TRBJ1-4; D uncertain. V lost 7 bases, J lost 7 bases, and 16 bases lay in between. This CDR3 spans 14 amino acids. Germline V gives CDR1 MNHEY, CDR2 SVGAGI.

CDR3 sequence: CASKNTGLAGIYEQYF. The DNA of the CDR3 is TGTGCCAGCAAAAACACGGGCTTAGCGGGTATCTACGAGCAGTACTTC. The chain couples TRBV28 to TRBJ2-7; 7 bases fit TRBD2. The germline V gene encodes CDR1 MDHEN and CDR2 SYDVKM. V lost 7 bases, J lost 3 bases, and 15 bases stayed unmatched. The CDR3 has 16 amino acids.

The chain combines TRBV7-9 with TRBJ1-3; D unclear. The V gene's germline CDR1 is SEHNR and CDR2 FQNEAQ (reference sequence). Trimming took 11 bases from V and 0 from J, leaving 17 bases between them. The CDR3 covers 15 residues. The CDR3 protein is CAAYVSGISGNTIYF. The CDR3 region has the DNA TGTGCCGCGTACGTATCAGGAATCTCTGGAAACACCATATATTTT.

The V and J genes are TRBV6-5 and TRBJ2-3, with D possibly matching TRBD1 (6 bases). The CDR3 extends over 15 amino acids. Germline-derived CDR1 and CDR2 are MNHEY and SVGAGI. Trimming shortened V by 3 bases and J by 1 base, and 11 bases separated the two germline ends. For the CDR3, the DNA is TGTGCCAGCAGTTATACAGGGTTACGCACAGATACGCAGTATTTT. This codes for CASSYTGLRTDTQYF.

This clone was seen a handful of times. The V and J genes are TRBV7-6 and TRBJ1-6, with 10 bases aligning to TRBD1. V was pared by 2 bases and J by 9 bases, with 4 bases of the junction left unmatched. The CDR3 runs 15 residues. From germline, CDR1 is SGHVS and CDR2 FNYEAQ. The CDR3 region is CASSLFRDRGSPLHF. For the CDR3, the DNA is TGTGCCAGCAGCTTATTCCGGGACAGGGGTTCACCCCTCCACTTT.

The chain employs TRBV9 and TRBJ2-7, with 8 bases identical to TRBD2. The CDR3 spans 14 residues. The V segment lost 0 bases and the J segment 3 bases; nucleotides outside the gene matches: 2. CDR1 and CDR2 from the germline V gene are SGDLS and YYNGEE. The CDR3 nucleotides are TGTGCCAGCAGCGTAGCGGGAGGGGACTACGAGCAGTACTTC. This gives the protein CASSVAGGDYEQYF.

The chain joins TRBV27 to TRBJ2-7; 9 bases map to TRBD1. J lost 6 bases, V lost 5 bases, and 8 bases had no gene match. CDR1 MNHEY and CDR2 SMNVEV come from the germline V gene (reference sequence). This CDR3 comprises 14 residues. CDR3 nucleotides: TGTGCCAGCAGTCAAGGACAGGGGAGGGGCGAGCAGTACTTC. It codes for CASSQGQGRGEQYF.

V is TRBV4-1 and J is TRBJ2-7; possible D gene TRBD2, 5 bases. Per germline, CDR1 MGHRA and CDR2 YSYEKL. The CDR3 runs to 12 residues. Deletions cut 1 base from V and 7 bases from J, with 8 bases between. Here the CDR3 DNA reads TGCGCCAGCAGCCAAGTTTCGGGGGAGCAGTACTTC. It yields the protein CASSQVSGEQYF.

This clone was seen once. The CDR3 sequence: CATRGDRGPYQPQHF. For the CDR3, the DNA is TGTGCCACCAGGGGAGACAGGGGGCCGTATCAGCCCCAGCATTTT. V gene TRBV15 combines with J gene TRBJ1-5; 10 nucleotides agree with TRBD1. The J segment lost 5 bases and the V segment lost 6 bases, leaving 7 bases of the junction unmatched. The CDR3 extends over 15 amino acids. Germline V gene lookup returns CDR1 LNHNV and CDR2 YYDKDF (reference sequence).

The V gene is TRBV18, the J gene TRBJ2-2, with a tentative D call TRBD1 (7 bases). Germline-derived CDR1 and CDR2 are KGHSH and LQKENI. V was trimmed by 3 bases and J by 1 base, leaving 15 bases between them. This CDR3 region has 17 residues. The DNA for the CDR3 is TGTGCCAGCTCACCCCCTCGGGGGACAGTGAACACCGGGGAGCTGTTTTTT. It specifies CASSPPRGTVNTGELFF.

This chain's CDR3 is CASSPRTPYNEQFF. The CDR3 nucleotides are TGTGCCAGCAGCCCCCGGACACCTTACAATGAGCAGTTCTTC. The chain combines TRBV9 with TRBJ2-1, with D tentatively TRBD1 (5 bases). The V and J ends lost 4 bases and 4 bases respectively, with 12 bases between them. The germline V gene has CDR1 SGDLS and CDR2 YYNGEE. There are 14 residues in the CDR3.